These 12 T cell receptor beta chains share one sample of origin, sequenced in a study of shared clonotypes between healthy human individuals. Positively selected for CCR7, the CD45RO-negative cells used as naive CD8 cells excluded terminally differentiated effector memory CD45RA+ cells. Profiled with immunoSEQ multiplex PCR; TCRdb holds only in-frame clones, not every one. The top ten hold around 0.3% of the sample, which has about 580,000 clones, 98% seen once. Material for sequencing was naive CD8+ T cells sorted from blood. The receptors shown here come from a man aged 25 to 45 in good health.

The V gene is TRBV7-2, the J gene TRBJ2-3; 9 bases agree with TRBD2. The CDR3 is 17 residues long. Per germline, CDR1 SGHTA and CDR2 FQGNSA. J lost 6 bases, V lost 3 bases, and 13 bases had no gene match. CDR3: CASSLSAGGKGGDTQYF. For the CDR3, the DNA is TGTGCCAGCAGCTTGTCAGCGGGAGGCAAAGGTGGGGATACGCAGTATTTT.

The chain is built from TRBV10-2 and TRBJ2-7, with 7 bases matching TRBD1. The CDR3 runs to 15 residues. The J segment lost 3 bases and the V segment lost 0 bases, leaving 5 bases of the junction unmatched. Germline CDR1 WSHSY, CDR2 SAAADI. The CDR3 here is CASSESPQGVYEQYF. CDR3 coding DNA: TGCGCCAGCAGTGAGTCTCCGCAGGGGGTCTACGAGCAGTACTTC.

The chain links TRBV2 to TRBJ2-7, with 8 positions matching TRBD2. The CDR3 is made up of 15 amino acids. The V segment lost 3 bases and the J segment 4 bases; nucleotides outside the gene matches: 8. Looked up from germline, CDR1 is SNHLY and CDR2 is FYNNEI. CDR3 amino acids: CASSEGAAGGYEQYF. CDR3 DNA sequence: TGTGCCAGCAGTGAGGGAGCGGCGGGAGGTTACGAGCAGTACTTC. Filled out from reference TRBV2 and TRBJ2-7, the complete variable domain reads EPEVTQTPSHQVTQMGQEVILRCVPISNHLYFYWYRQILGQKVEFLVSFYNNEISEKSEIFDDQFSVERPDGSNFTLKIRSTKLEDSAMYFCASSEGAAGGYEQYFGPGTRLTVT.

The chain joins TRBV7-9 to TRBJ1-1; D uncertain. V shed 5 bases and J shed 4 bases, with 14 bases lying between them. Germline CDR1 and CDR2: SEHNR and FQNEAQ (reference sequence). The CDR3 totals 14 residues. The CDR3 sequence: CASSSPQGSTEAFF. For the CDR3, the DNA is TGTGCCAGCAGCAGCCCCCAAGGGAGCACTGAAGCTTTCTTT.

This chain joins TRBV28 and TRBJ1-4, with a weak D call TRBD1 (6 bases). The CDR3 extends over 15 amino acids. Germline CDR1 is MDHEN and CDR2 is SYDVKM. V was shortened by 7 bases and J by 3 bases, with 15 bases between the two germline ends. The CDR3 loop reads CASIYNRAANEKLFF. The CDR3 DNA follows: TGTGCCAGCATTTACAACAGGGCGGCTAATGAAAAACTGTTTTTT.

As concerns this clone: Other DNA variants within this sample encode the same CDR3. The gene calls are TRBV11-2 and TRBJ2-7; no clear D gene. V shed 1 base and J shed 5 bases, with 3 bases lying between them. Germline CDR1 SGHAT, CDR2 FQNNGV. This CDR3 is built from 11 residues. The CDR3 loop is CASSLVDEQYF. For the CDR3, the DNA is TGTGCCAGCAGCTTAGTTGACGAGCAGTACTTC.

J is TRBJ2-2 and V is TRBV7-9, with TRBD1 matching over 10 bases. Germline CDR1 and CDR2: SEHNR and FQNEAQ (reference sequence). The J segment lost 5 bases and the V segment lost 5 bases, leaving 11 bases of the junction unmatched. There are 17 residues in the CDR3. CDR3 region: CASSPVPGQGYTGELFF. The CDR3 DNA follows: TGTGCCAGCAGCCCAGTACCGGGACAGGGGTATACCGGGGAGCTGTTTTTT.

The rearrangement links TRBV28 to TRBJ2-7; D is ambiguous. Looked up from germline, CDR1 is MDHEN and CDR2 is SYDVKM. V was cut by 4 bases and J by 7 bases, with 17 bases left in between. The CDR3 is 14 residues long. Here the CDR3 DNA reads TGTGCCAGCAGTTCCTTAGAGGTCTACCAGGAGCAGTACTTC. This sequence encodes CASSSLEVYQEQYF.

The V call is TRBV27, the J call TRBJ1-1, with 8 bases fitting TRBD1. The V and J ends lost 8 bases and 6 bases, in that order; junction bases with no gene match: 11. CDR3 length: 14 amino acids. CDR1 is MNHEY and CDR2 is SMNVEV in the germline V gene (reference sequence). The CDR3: CASVTGTGMSEAFF. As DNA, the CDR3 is TGTGCCAGCGTAACCGGGACAGGAATGTCTGAAGCTTTCTTT.

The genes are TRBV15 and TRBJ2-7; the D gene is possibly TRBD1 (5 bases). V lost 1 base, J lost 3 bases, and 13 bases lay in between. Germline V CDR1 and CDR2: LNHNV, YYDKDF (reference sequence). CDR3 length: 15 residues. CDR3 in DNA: TGTGCCACCAGCAGAGCTGATGGGCAGGGCTACGAGCAGTACTTC. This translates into CATSRADGQGYEQYF.

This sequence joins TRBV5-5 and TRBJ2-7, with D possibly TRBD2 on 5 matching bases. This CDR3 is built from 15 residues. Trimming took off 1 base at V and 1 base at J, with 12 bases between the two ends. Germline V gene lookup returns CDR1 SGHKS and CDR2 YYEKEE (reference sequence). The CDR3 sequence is CASSLWVGLSYEQYF. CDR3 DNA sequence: TGTGCCAGCAGCTTGTGGGTCGGACTTTCCTACGAGCAGTACTTC.

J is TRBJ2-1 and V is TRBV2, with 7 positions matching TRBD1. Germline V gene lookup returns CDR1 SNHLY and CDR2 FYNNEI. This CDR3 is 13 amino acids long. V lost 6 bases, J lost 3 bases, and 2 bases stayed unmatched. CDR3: CASRDRSYNEQFF. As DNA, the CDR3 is TGTGCCAGCAGGGACAGGAGCTACAATGAGCAGTTCTTC.